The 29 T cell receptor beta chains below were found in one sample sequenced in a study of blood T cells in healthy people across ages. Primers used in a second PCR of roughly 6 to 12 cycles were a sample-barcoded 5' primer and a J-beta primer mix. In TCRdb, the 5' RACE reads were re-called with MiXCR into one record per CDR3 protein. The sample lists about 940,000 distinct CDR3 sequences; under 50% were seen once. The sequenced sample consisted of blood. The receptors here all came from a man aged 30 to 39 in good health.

This chain's CDR3 is CASSEIRQGQETQYF. The CDR3, as DNA: TGTGCCAGCAGTGAAATTCGCCAGGGGCAAGAGACCCAGTACTTC. The V and J genes are TRBV6-1 and TRBJ2-5; the D gene is possibly TRBD1 (6 bases). Germline CDR1 MNHNS, CDR2 SASEGT. This CDR3 region has 15 residues. V lost 2 bases, J lost 2 bases, and 12 bases lay in between.

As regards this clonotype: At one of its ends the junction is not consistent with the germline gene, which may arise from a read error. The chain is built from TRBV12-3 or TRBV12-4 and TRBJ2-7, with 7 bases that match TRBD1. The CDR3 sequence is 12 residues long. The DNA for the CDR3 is TGTGCCGGCAGCAGACAGGGTTACGAGCAGTACTTC. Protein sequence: CAGSRQGYEQYF.

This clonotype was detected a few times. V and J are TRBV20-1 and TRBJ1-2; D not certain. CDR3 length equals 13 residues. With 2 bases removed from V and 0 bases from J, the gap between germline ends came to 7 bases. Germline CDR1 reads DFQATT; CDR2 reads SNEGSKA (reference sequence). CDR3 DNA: TGCAGTGCTAGACCCAGCTCTAACTATGGCTACACCTTC. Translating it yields CSARPSSNYGYTF.

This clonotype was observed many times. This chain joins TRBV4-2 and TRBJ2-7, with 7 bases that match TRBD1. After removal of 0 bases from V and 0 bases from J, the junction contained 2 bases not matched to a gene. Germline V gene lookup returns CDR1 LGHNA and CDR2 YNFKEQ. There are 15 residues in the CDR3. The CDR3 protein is CASSQDGTVSYEQYF. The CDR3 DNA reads TGTGCCAGCAGCCAAGATGGGACAGTCTCCTACGAGCAGTACTTC.

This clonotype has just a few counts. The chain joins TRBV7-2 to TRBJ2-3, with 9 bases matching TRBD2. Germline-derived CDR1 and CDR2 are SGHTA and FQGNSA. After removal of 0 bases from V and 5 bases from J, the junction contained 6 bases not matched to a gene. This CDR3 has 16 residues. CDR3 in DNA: TGTGCCAGCAGCTTAGCGGGCGGGGGGGCCCGAGATACGCAGTATTTT. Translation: CASSLAGGGARDTQYF. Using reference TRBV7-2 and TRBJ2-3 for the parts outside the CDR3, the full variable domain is GAGVSQSPSNKVTEKGKDVELRCDPISGHTALYWYRQSLGQGLEFLIYFQGNSAPDKSGLPSDRFSAERTGGSVSTLTIQRTQQEDSAVYLCASSLAGGGARDTQYFGPGTRLTVL.

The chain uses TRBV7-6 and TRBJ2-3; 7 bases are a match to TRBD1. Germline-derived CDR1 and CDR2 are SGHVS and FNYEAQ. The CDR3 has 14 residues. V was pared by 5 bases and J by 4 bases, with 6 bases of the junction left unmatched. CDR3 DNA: TGTGCCAGCAGCATAAGACAGGGAGCAGATACGCAGTATTTT. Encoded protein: CASSIRQGADTQYF.

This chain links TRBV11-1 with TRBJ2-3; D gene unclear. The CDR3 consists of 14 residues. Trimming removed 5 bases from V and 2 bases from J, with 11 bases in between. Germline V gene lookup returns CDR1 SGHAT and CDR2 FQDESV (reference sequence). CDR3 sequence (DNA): TGTGCCAGCAGCCGGTCTAGAGACACAGATACGCAGTATTTT. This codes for CASSRSRDTDTQYF.

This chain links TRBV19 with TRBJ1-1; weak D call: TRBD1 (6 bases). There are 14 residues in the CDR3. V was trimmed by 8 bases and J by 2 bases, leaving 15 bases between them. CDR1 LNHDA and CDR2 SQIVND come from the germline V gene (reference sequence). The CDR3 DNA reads TGTGCCAGTGGGGAGACAGGATATAACACTGAAGCTTTCTTT. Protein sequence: CASGETGYNTEAFF.

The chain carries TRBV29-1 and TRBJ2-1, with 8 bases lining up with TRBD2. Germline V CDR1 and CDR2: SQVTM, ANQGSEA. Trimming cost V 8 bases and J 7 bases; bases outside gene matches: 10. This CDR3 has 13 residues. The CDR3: CSLGRGGGNEQFF. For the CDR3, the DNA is TGCAGCCTCGGCCGGGGGGGAGGAAATGAGCAGTTCTTC.

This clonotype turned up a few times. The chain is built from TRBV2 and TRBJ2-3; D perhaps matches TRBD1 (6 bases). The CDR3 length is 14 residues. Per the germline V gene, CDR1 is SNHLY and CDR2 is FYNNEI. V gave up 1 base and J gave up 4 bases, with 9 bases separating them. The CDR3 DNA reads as TGTGCCAGCAGTGAAGACAGGGCCGCAGATACGCAGTATTTT. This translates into CASSEDRAADTQYF.

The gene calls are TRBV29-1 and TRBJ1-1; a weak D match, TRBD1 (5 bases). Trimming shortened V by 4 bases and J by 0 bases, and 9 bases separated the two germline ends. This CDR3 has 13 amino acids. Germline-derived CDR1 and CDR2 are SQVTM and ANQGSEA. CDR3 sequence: CSVGGGMNTEAFF. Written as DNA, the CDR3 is TGCAGCGTTGGGGGGGGAATGAACACTGAAGCTTTCTTT.

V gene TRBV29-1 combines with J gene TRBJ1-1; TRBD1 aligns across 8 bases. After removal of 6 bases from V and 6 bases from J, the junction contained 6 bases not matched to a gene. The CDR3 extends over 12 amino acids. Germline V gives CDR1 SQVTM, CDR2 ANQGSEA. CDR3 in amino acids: CSVAGGYAEAFF. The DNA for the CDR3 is TGCAGCGTAGCAGGGGGCTACGCTGAAGCTTTCTTT.

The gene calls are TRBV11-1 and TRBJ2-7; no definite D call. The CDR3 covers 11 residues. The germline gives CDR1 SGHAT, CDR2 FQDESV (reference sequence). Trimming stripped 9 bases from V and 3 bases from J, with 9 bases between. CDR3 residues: CASGSYYEQYF. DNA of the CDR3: TGTGCCAGTGGGTCCTACTACGAGCAGTACTTC.

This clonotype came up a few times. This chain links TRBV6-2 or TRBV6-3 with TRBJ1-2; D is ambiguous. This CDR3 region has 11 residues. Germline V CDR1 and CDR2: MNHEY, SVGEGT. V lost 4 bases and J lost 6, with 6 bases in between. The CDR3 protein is CASSSADGYTF. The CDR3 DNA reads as TGTGCCAGCAGTTCCGCCGATGGCTACACCTTC.

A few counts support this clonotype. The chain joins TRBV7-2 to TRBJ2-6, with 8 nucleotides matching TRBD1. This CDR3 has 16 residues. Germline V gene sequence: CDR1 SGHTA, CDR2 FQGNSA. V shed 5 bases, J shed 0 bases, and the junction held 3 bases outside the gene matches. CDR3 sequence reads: CASSKDRASGANVLTF. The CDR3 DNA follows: TGTGCCAGCAGCAAGGACAGGGCCTCTGGGGCCAACGTCCTGACTTTC.

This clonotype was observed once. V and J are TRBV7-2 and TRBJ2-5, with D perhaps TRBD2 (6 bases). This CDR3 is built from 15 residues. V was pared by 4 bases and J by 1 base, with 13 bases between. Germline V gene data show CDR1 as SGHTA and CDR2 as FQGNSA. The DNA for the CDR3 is TGTGCCAGCAGCTCGGGACTCCCCGGCCAAGAGACCCAGTACTTC. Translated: CASSSGLPGQETQYF.

The CDR3 DNA is TGTGCCAGCTCACGAGGTCCCGGGGCAGGTTATAATTCACCCCTCCACTTT. It codes for CASSRGPGAGYNSPLHF. The chain has TRBV18 and TRBJ1-6; a weak D match, TRBD1 (5 bases). From germline, CDR1 is KGHSH and CDR2 LQKENI. This CDR3 has 17 amino acids. With 4 bases removed from V and 4 bases from J, the gap between germline ends came to 17 bases.

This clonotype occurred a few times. CDR3 sequence reads: CASRIRQGRVTDEQFF. The CDR3 nucleotides read TGCGCCAGCAGGATCCGACAGGGGAGGGTTACTGATGAGCAGTTCTTC. The genes are TRBV5-1 and TRBJ2-1, with TRBD1 as a possible D gene (8 bases). The CDR3 is made up of 16 amino acids. Germline V CDR1 and CDR2: SGHRS, YFSETQ. Trimming left V 5 bases short and J 8 bases short, with 23 bases between.

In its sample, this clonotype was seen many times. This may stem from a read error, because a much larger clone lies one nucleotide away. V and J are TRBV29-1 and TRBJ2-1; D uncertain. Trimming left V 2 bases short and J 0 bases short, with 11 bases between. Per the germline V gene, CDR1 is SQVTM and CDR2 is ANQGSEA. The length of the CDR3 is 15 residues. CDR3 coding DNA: TGCAGCGTTGAAATTGGGGATAGCTCCTACAATGAGCAGTTCTTC. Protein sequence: CSVEIGDSSYNEQFF.

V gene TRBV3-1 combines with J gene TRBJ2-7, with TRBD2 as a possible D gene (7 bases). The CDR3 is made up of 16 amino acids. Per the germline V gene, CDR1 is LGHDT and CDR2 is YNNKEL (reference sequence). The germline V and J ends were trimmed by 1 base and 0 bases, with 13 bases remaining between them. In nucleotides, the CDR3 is TGTGCCAGCAGCCAAGTACGGGGGGCTTCCTCCTACGAGCAGTACTTC. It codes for CASSQVRGASSYEQYF.

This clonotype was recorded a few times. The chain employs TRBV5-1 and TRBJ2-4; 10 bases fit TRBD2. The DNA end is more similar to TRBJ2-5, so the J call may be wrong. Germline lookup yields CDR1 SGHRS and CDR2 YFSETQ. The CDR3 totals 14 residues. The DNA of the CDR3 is TGCGCCAGCAGCTCCGCTAGCGGGGGAAAGACCCAGTACTTC. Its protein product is CASSSASGGKTQYF.

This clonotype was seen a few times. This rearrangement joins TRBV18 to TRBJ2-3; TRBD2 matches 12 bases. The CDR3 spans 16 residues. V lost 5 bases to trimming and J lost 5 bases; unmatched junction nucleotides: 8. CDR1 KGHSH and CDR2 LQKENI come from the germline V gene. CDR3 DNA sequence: TGTGCCAGCTCAGAGAGACTAGCGGGGGCCGGAGATACGCAGTATTTT. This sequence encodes CASSERLAGAGDTQYF.

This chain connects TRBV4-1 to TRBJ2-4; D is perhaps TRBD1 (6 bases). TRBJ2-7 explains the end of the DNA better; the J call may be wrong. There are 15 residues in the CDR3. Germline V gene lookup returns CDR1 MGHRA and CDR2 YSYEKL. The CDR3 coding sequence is TGCGCCAGCAGCCAGCTAACGGACAGCCTCTACGAGCAGTACTTC. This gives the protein CASSQLTDSLYEQYF.

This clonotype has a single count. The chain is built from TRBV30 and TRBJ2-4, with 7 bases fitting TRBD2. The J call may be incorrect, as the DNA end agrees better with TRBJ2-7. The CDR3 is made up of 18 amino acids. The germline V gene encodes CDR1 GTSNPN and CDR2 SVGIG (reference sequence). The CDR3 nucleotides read TGTGCCTGGAGTCCCCTCAGGGAGGGGATCTCAATCCCCTACGAGCAGTACTTC. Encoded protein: CAWSPLREGISIPYEQYF.

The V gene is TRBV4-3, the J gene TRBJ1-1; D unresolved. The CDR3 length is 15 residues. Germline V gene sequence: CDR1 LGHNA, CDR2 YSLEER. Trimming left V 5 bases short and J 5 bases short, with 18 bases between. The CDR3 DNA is TGCGCCAGCAGCGAAGGCAGTAGCGGGCATACTGAAGCTTTCTTT. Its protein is CASSEGSSGHTEAFF.

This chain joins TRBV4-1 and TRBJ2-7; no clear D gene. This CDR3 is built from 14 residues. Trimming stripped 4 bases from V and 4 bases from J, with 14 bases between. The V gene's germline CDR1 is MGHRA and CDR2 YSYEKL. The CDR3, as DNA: TGCGCCAGCAGCCGAACCGCGGACGTTTACGAGCAGTACTTC. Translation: CASSRTADVYEQYF.

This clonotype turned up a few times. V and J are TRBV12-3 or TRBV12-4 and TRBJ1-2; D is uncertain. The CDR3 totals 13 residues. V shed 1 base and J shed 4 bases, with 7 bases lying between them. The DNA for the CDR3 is TGTGCCAGCAGTTTAGGGACTACCTATGGCTACACCTTC. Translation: CASSLGTTYGYTF.

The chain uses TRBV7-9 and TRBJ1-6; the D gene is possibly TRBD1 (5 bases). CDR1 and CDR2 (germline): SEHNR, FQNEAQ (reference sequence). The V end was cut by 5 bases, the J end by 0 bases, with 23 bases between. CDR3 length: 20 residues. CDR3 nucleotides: TGTGCCAGCAGCCAACGCCGATGGGGCTACGAGAGCTCCTATAATTCACCCCTCCACTTT. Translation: CASSQRRWGYESSYNSPLHF.

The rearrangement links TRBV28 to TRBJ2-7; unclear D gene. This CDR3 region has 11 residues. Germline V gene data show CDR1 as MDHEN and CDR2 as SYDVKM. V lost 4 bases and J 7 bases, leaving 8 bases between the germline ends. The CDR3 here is CASSSWGEQYF. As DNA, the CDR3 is TGTGCCAGCAGTTCATGGGGTGAGCAGTACTTC.